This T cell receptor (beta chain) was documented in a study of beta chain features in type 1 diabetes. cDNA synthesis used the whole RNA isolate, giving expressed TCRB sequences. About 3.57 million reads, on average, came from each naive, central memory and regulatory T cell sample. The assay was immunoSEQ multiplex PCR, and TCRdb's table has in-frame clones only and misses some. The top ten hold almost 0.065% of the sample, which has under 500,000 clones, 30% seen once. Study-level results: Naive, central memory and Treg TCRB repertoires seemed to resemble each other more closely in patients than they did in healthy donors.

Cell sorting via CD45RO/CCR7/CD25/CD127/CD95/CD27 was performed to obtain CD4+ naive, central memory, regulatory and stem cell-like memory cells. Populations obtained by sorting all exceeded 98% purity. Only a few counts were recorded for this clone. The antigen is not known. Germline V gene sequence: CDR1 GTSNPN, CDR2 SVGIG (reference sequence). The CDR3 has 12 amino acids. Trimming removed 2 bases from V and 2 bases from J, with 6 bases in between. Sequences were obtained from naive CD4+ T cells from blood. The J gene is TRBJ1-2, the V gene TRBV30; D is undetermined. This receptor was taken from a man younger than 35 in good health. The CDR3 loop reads CAWSMGNYGYTF. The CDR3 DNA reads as TGTGCCTGGAGTATGGGGAACTATGGCTACACCTTC.